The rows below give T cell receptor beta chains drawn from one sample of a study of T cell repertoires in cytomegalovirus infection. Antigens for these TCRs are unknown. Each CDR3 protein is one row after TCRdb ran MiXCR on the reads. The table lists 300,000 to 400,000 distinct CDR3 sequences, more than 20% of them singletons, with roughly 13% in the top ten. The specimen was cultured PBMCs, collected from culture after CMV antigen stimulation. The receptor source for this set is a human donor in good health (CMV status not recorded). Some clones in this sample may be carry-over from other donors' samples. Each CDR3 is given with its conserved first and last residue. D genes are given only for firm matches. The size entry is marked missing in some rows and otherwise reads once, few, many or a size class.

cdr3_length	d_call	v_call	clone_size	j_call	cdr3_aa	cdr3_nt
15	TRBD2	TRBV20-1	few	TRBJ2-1	CSATILAGGDNEQFF	TGTAGTGCTACTATACTAGCGGGGGGGGACAATGAGCAGTTCTTC
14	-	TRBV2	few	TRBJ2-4	CASSGSGAKNIQYF	TGTGCCAGCAGTGGGTCAGGGGCCAAAAACATTCAGTACTTC
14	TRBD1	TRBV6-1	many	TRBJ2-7	CASSRGQEGYEQYF	TGTGCCAGCAGTCGTGGACAGGAAGGTTACGAGCAGTACTTC
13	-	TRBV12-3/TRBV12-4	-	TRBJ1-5	CASSPGTNQPQHF	TGTGCCAGCAGCCCGGGGACCAATCAGCCCCAGCATTTT
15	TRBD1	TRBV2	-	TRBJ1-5	CASSFRQGREQPQHF	TGTGCCAGCAGCTTTAGACAGGGAAGGGAACAGCCCCAGCATTTT
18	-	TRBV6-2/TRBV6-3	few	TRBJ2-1	CASSLRLVRLGGGNEQFF	TGTGCCAGCAGTTTACGATTGGTTCGACTCGGAGGGGGCAATGAGCAGTTCTTC
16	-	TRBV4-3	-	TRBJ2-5	CASSPDGSGIQETQYF	TGCGCCAGCAGCCCGGACGGTAGCGGCATCCAAGAGACCCAGTACTTC
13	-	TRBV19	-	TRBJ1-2	CASSMSTAYGYTF	TGTGCCAGTAGTATGAGCACAGCATATGGCTACACCTTC
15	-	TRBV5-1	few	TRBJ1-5	CASSLAPGGNQPQHF	TGCGCCAGCAGCTTGGCCCCAGGCGGCAATCAGCCCCAGCATTTT
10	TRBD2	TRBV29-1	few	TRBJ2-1	CSVGLAEQFF	TGCAGCGTTGGACTAGCTGAGCAGTTCTTC
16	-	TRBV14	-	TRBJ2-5	CASSPGSRGPQETQYF	TGTGCCAGCAGCCCCGGGTCACGGGGGCCTCAAGAGACCCAGTACTTC
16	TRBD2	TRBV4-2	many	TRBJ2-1	CASSQDLTGGRIEQFF	TGTGCCAGCAGCCAAGATCTAACGGGAGGGCGTATTGAGCAGTTCTTC
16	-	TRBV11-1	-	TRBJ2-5	CASSLFWRDGRETQYF	TGTGCCAGCAGCTTATTTTGGCGGGATGGAAGAGAGACCCAGTACTTC
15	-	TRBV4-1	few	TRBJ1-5	CASSQGGALGQPQHF	TGCGCCAGCAGCCAAGGGGGAGCGCTCGGTCAGCCCCAGCATTTT
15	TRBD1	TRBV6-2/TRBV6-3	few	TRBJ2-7	CASYIDGTGLYEQYF	TGTGCCAGCTACATCGATGGGACAGGGCTTTACGAGCAGTACTTC
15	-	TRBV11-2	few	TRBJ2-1	CASSLMTPTYNEQFF	TGTGCCAGCAGCCTTATGACACCAACCTACAATGAGCAGTTCTTC
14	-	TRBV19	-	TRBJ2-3	CASSPGHVTGTQYF	TGTGCCAGTAGCCCGGGACACGTAACGGGTACGCAGTATTTT
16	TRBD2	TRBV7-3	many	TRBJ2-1	CASSSTVASGFNEQFF	TGTGCCAGCAGCTCCACGGTTGCTAGCGGCTTCAATGAGCAGTTCTTC
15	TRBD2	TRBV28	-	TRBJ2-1	CASNPGGGILGEQFF	TGTGCCAGCAACCCGGGAGGGGGGATATTAGGTGAGCAGTTCTTC
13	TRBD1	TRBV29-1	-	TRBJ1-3	CSAGGSSGNTIYF	TGCAGCGCAGGGGGCTCCTCTGGAAACACCATATATTTT
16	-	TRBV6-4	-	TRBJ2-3	CASSGGTEASTDTQYF	TGTGCCAGCAGTGGCGGGACGGAAGCTAGCACAGATACGCAGTATTTT